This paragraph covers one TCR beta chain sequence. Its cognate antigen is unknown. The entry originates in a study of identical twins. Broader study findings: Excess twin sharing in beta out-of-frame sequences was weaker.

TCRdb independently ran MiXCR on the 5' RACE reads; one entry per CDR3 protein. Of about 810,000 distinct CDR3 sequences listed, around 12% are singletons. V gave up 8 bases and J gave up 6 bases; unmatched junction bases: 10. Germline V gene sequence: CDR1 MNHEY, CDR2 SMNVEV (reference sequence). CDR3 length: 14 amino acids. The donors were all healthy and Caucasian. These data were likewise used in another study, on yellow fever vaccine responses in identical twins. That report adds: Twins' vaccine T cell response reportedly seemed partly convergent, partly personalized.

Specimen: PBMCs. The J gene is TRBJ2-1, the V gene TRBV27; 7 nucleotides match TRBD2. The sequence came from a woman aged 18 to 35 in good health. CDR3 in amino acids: CASALRGGSNEQFF. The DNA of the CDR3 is TGTGCCAGCGCCCTCCGGGGAGGGTCCAATGAGCAGTTCTTC.